The 10 T cell receptor beta chains reported below all come from one sample, sequenced in a study of Tregs in tolerant kidney transplant recipients. Assay used: immunoSEQ multiplex PCR; TCRdb lists only in-frame clones, some missing. The table records tens of thousands of clones, roughly 93% of them present only once. The sample consisted of CD4+ T cells from blood, taken before the transplant. These receptor sequences come from a human donor who received a combined kidney and bone marrow transplant.

This chain connects TRBV7-2 to TRBJ2-7; 8 bases are a match to TRBD1. The germline V gene encodes CDR1 SGHTA and CDR2 FQGNSA. This CDR3 spans 15 amino acids. V lost 4 bases and J lost 2; bases outside the gene matches: 7. CDR3 nucleotides: TGTGCCAGCAGCTCTCAGGGGGCTAGTACCTACGAGCAGTACTTC. Translating it yields CASSSQGASTYEQYF.

The sample holds a few counts of this clone. The rearrangement joins TRBV4-3 to TRBJ2-3, with 11 bases lining up with TRBD2. CDR1 is LGHNA, CDR2 YSLEER, per germline. The CDR3 contains 17 residues. With 4 bases clipped from V and 0 bases from J, the junction kept 6 bases outside the gene matches. CDR3 loop: CASSRKTSGASTDTQYF. The CDR3 nucleotides read TGCGCCAGCAGCCGTAAGACTAGCGGGGCTAGCACAGATACGCAGTATTTT.

The chain couples TRBV7-9 to TRBJ2-5, with a weak D call TRBD1 (5 bases). This CDR3 is 16 amino acids long. With 2 bases removed from V and 3 bases from J, the gap between germline ends came to 16 bases. Germline-derived CDR1 and CDR2 are SEHNR and FQNEAQ (reference sequence). CDR3 sequence reads: CASSLRRGLGKETQYF. The CDR3 DNA reads as TGTGCCAGCAGCTTACGAAGGGGATTGGGGAAAGAGACCCAGTACTTC.

The CDR3 nucleotides are TGTGCCAGCAGATACGGACAGACCAATCAGCCCCAGCATTTT. Its translation: CASRYGQTNQPQHF. The chain couples TRBV6-6 to TRBJ1-5; TRBD1 is a possible D gene (6 bases). Trimming cost V 6 bases and J 3 bases, with 12 bases left between them. The germline CDR1 and CDR2 sequences are MNHNY and SVGAGI (reference sequence). The CDR3 contains 14 residues.

The chain recombines TRBV5-8 with TRBJ2-6, with D maybe TRBD1 (6 bases). Germline CDR1 and CDR2: SGHTS and YDEGEE. This CDR3 is built from 18 residues. V was pared by 4 bases and J by 0 bases, with 17 bases between. The CDR3 protein is CASSLQYGQFSGANVLTF. In nucleotides, the CDR3 is TGTGCCAGCAGCCTCCAATACGGACAGTTCTCTGGGGCCAACGTCCTGACTTTC.

The genes are TRBV4-2 and TRBJ1-2; D is undetermined. The CDR3 is 14 residues long. Per the germline V gene, CDR1 is LGHNA and CDR2 is YNFKEQ. Trimming shortened V by 4 bases and J by 4 bases, and 13 bases separated the two germline ends. CDR3 DNA: TGTGCCAGCAGCCGAGTACGGGAAGCCTATGGCTACACCTTC. Translated: CASSRVREAYGYTF.

This chain uses TRBV19 with TRBJ1-2; D may be TRBD1 (6 bases). Germline V gene data show CDR1 as LNHDA and CDR2 as SQIVND (reference sequence). V was shortened by 3 bases and J by 4 bases, with 12 bases between the two germline ends. The CDR3 length is 14 residues. CDR3 sequence (DNA): TGTGCCAGTAGTATCACAGGGCAGGGCTATGGCTACACCTTC. It encodes CASSITGQGYGYTF.

The rearrangement links TRBV9 to TRBJ1-2; tentatively, D is TRBD1 (6 bases). There are 14 residues in the CDR3. Per the germline V gene, CDR1 is SGDLS and CDR2 is YYNGEE. The germline V and J ends were trimmed by 3 bases and 8 bases, with 17 bases remaining between them. CDR3 bases: TGTGCCAGCAGCGCCCAAAGACAGGAGGCGGGCTACACCTTC. Encoded protein: CASSAQRQEAGYTF.

The chain has TRBV27 and TRBJ2-2; 7 positions match TRBD1. Germline loops: CDR1 MNHEY, CDR2 SMNVEV (reference sequence). The CDR3 runs to 17 residues. Trimming removed 5 bases from V and 2 bases from J; junction bases left unmatched: 11. CDR3 residues: CASSGLVGTANTGELFF. In nucleotides, the CDR3 is TGTGCCAGCAGTGGATTAGTCGGGACAGCCAACACCGGGGAGCTGTTTTTT.

The chain combines TRBV9 with TRBJ2-1; 8 positions match TRBD2. The CDR3 spans 15 residues. The germline gives CDR1 SGDLS, CDR2 YYNGEE. V dropped 0 bases and J dropped 3; count of bases not matched to a gene: 2. CDR3 sequence: CASSVEAGGYNEQFF. CDR3 bases: TGTGCCAGCAGCGTAGAGGCGGGGGGCTACAATGAGCAGTTCTTC. The full variable domain, its missing parts supplied by reference TRBV9 and TRBJ2-1, is DSGVTQTPKHLITATGQRVTLRCSPRSGDLSVYWYQQSLDQGLQFLIQYYNGEERAKGNILERFSAQQFPDLHSELNLSSLELGDSALYFCASSVEAGGYNEQFFGPGTRLTVL.